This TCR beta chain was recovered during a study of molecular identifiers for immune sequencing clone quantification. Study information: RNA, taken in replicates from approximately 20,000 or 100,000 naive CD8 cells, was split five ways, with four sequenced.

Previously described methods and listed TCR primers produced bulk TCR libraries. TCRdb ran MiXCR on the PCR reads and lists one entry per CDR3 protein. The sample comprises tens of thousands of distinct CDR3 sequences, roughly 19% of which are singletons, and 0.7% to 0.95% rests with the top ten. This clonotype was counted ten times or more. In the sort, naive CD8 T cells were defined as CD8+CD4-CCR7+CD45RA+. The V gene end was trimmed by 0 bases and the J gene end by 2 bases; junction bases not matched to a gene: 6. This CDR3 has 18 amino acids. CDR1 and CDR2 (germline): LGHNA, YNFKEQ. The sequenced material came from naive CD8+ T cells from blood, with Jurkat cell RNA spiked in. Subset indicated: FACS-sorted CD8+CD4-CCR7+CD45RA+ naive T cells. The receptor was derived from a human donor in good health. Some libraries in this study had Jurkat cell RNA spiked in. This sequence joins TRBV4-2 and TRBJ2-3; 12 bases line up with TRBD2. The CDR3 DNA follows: TGTGCCAGCAGCCAAGATCAACTAGCGGGAGGACCCACAGATACGCAGTATTTT. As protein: CASSQDQLAGGPTDTQYF.